Below are 3 T cell receptor beta chains sequenced from a single sample in a study of CD8+CD57+ T cells in acquired aplastic anemia. Researchers used genomic DNA as the template to profile TCR beta VDJ and CDR3. TCRdb re-derived calls from the reads in MiXCR, one entry per CDR3 protein. Among 180,000 or so distinct CDR3 sequences listed, about 47% were seen once. The sample comprised sorted CD4+, CD8+, or CD8+CD57+ T cells (not recorded which) from PBMCs. Receptors originate from a human donor in good health.

This clonotype showed up many times. The rearrangement links TRBV25-1 to TRBJ2-4, with unresolved D. V lost 2 bases and J 3 bases, leaving 8 bases between the germline ends. The germline gives CDR1 MGHDK, CDR2 SYGVNS. This CDR3 is 14 amino acids long. CDR3 loop: CASSEGRGKNIQYF. The CDR3 DNA sequence: TGTGCCAGCAGTGAAGGGCGCGGCAAAAACATTCAGTACTTC.

This clonotype was detected many times. V usage is TRBV20-1 and J usage is TRBJ1-6; D not resolved. Germline CDR1 DFQATT, CDR2 SNEGSKA (reference sequence). Trimming removed 0 bases from V and 13 bases from J, with 13 bases in between. The CDR3 is 13 residues long. In DNA, the CDR3 is TGCAGTGCTAGAGACCCCAAAGGGTATCCCCTCCACTTT. Protein sequence: CSARDPKGYPLHF.

The rearrangement joins TRBV28 to TRBJ2-3; TRBD1 matches at 9 bases. The CDR3 extends over 15 amino acids. CDR1 is MDHEN, CDR2 SYDVKM, per germline. V lost 7 bases to trimming and J lost 0 bases; unmatched junction nucleotides: 5. CDR3 in amino acids: CASILTGGSTDTQYF. CDR3 in DNA: TGTGCCAGCATCCTGACAGGGGGAAGCACAGATACGCAGTATTTT.